This TCR beta chain stems from a study of CD8+ T cells in alopecia areata. Study summary: Twice daily, treated patients received 5 to 10 mg of oral tofacitinib.

Reverse transcribed after extraction, RNA yielded cDNA as the sequencing template. Produced via immunoSEQ multiplex PCR; TCRdb's table is partial and in-frame only. The top ten clones hold 3.5% to 5% of a sample with some 120,000 clones, roughly 58% of them seen once. Trimming left V 5 bases short and J 2 bases short, with 10 bases between. Germline loops: CDR1 SGHTA, CDR2 FQGNSA. The CDR3 runs to 13 residues. This TCR was recovered from a human donor with alopecia areata. The specimen comprised CD4+ T cells sorted from blood, sampled at week 0. The gene calls are TRBV7-2 and TRBJ2-7, with D possibly matching TRBD1 (5 bases). CDR3 nucleotide sequence: TGTGCCAGCAGCGTGACAGTTACCTACGAGCAGTACTTC. It codes for CASSVTVTYEQYF.